A single sample gave rise to the 29 T cell receptor beta chains below, sequenced in a study of tumour-infiltrating T cells in Burkitt lymphoma. Sequenced by immunoSEQ multiplex PCR; TCRdb stores in-frame clones only, minus some. The sample consists of about 2,600 clones, around 85% of them appearing once. Sequenced: tumor tissue. The receptors come from a human donor with diffuse large B-cell lymphoma.

Only one count was recorded for this clone. The chain is built from TRBV7-4 and TRBJ2-6; D remains ambiguous. Germline CDR1 SGHVT, CDR2 SQSDAQ. The CDR3 extends over 18 amino acids. Between the trimmed V and J ends, which lost 4 bases and 5 bases, there was a span of 21 bases. In DNA form, the CDR3 reads TGTGCCAGCAGCTATAGAACCAGCTCACAAAGTCGGGCCAACGTCCTGACTTTC. Encoded protein: CASSYRTSSQSRANVLTF.

V and J are TRBV9 and TRBJ2-3; no clear D. V lost 4 bases and J lost 3, with 9 bases in between. The CDR3 runs to 13 residues. Germline CDR1 is SGDLS and CDR2 is YYNGEE. The DNA of the CDR3 is TGTGCCAGCAGCCCCCGGGCTACAGATACGCAGTATTTT. Residues: CASSPRATDTQYF.

V usage is TRBV5-5 and J usage is TRBJ1-2; no clear D. Trimming removed 3 bases at V and 2 bases at J, with 8 bases between. Germline values: CDR1 SGHKS, CDR2 YYEKEE (reference sequence). The CDR3 spans 13 residues. The CDR3 spells CASSSGLNYGYTF. As DNA, the CDR3 is TGTGCCAGCAGCTCGGGCCTAAACTATGGCTACACCTTC. The full variable domain, its missing parts supplied by reference TRBV5-5 and TRBJ1-2, is DAGVTQSPTHLIKTRGQQVTLRCSPISGHKSVSWYQQVLGQGPQFIFQYYEKEERGRGNFPDRFSARQFPNYSSELNVNALLLGDSALYLCASSSGLNYGYTFGSGTRLTVV.

This rearrangement joins TRBV7-9 to TRBJ1-4; a possible D gene is TRBD1 (5 bases). From germline, CDR1 is SEHNR and CDR2 FQNEAQ (reference sequence). The CDR3 consists of 14 residues. The V and J ends lost 5 bases and 7 bases respectively, with 14 bases between them. In DNA, the CDR3 is TGTGCCAGCAGCGCCGGGACTCAAGGTGAAAAACTGTTTTTT. This translates into CASSAGTQGEKLFF.

The V and J genes are TRBV5-4 and TRBJ1-5, with 8 bases aligning to TRBD1. The CDR3 consists of 15 residues. CDR1 and CDR2 from the germline V gene are SGHNT and YYREEE (reference sequence). V shed 1 base, J shed 2 bases, and the junction held 2 bases outside the gene matches. The CDR3 coding sequence is TGTGCCAGCAGCTTGCAGGGGGCGGGCAATCAGCCCCAGCATTTT. Translated: CASSLQGAGNQPQHF.

The chain has TRBV5-8 and TRBJ1-4; 12 bases match TRBD1. The germline V gene encodes CDR1 SGHTS and CDR2 YDEGEE. The CDR3 runs to 15 residues. V shed 3 bases, J shed 7 bases, and the junction held 4 bases outside the gene matches. This CDR3 is CASSSGTGGVEKLFF. For the CDR3, the DNA is TGTGCCAGCAGCTCCGGGACAGGGGGCGTTGAAAAACTGTTTTTT.

The chain has TRBV25-1 and TRBJ1-3, with D unresolved. Trimming removed 3 bases at V and 0 bases at J, with 6 bases between. There are 14 residues in the CDR3. CDR1 is MGHDK, CDR2 SYGVNS, per germline. The CDR3 loop is CASSEESSGNTIYF. The CDR3 nucleotides read TGTGCCAGCAGTGAGGAGTCCTCTGGAAACACCATATATTTT.

The V gene is TRBV9, the J gene TRBJ1-1; D remains ambiguous. The ends were cut back, 4 bases at V and 0 bases at J, with 19 bases in the middle. The CDR3 contains 17 residues. Germline CDR1 SGDLS, CDR2 YYNGEE. CDR3 region: CASSSRDQSRLNTEAFF. CDR3 sequence (DNA): TGTGCCAGCAGCAGCCGGGATCAGTCCCGTTTGAACACTGAAGCTTTCTTT.

The rearrangement uses TRBV7-2 and TRBJ1-2, with TRBD1 as a possible D gene (5 bases). V was cut by 0 bases and J by 7 bases, with 18 bases left in between. Germline CDR1 reads SGHTA; CDR2 reads FQGNSA. The CDR3 length is 16 residues. This CDR3 is CASSLANDGREGGYTF. The CDR3 DNA sequence: TGTGCCAGCAGCTTAGCGAATGACGGCAGGGAAGGTGGCTACACCTTC. The variable domain in full, completed from reference TRBV7-2 and TRBJ1-2, reads GAGVSQSPSNKVTEKGKDVELRCDPISGHTALYWYRQSLGQGLEFLIYFQGNSAPDKSGLPSDRFSAERTGGSVSTLTIQRTQQEDSAVYLCASSLANDGREGGYTFGSGTRLTVV.

This clone was counted a few times. The chain uses TRBV5-5 and TRBJ2-3; a possible D gene is TRBD1 (6 bases). Germline CDR1 and CDR2: SGHKS and YYEKEE (reference sequence). The CDR3 has 17 residues. V gave up 0 bases and J gave up 0 bases, with 14 bases separating them. CDR3 region: CASSLVYGTKSTDTQYF. DNA of the CDR3: TGTGCCAGCAGCTTGGTTTATGGGACAAAGAGCACAGATACGCAGTATTTT.

The chain's CDR3 is CASSMVLKDGYTF. The CDR3 nucleotides read TGTGCCAGTAGTATGGTGCTAAAAGATGGCTACACCTTC. The chain has TRBV19 and TRBJ1-2; D ambiguous. The CDR3 extends over 13 amino acids. Germline CDR1 and CDR2: LNHDA and SQIVND (reference sequence). Between the trimmed V and J ends, which lost 3 bases and 6 bases, there was a span of 11 bases.

V gene TRBV6-5 combines with J gene TRBJ1-4; possible D gene TRBD1, 5 bases. The CDR3 contains 15 residues. Per germline, CDR1 MNHEY and CDR2 SVGAGI. V gave up 4 bases and J gave up 7 bases, with 16 bases separating them. The CDR3 loop reads CASSSGHGRGEKLFF. The CDR3 nucleotides read TGTGCCAGCAGTTCCGGACATGGACGGGGTGAAAAACTGTTTTTT.

The chain carries TRBV15 and TRBJ1-5; TRBD1 matches at 7 bases. Germline V gene sequence: CDR1 LNHNV, CDR2 YYDKDF (reference sequence). Trimming removed 4 bases from V and 1 base from J; junction bases left unmatched: 4. The CDR3 loop spans 15 amino acids. The CDR3: CATSIPGQSNQPQHF. The CDR3, as DNA: TGTGCCACCAGCATACCGGGACAGAGCAATCAGCCCCAGCATTTT.

A single count supports this clone. The sample has other DNA sequences that encode this CDR3 too. This chain uses TRBV30 with TRBJ2-1; 9 nucleotides match TRBD1. This CDR3 comprises 15 residues. J was trimmed by 5 bases and V by 4 bases; bases with no gene match: 9. Germline V gene sequence: CDR1 GTSNPN, CDR2 SVGIG (reference sequence). The CDR3 DNA reads as TGTGCCTGGACCTCAAAGGGACAGGGAAACAATGAGCAGTTCTTC. Amino acid sequence: CAWTSKGQGNNEQFF.

V gene TRBV4-2 combines with J gene TRBJ1-6; D remains ambiguous. V lost 0 bases, J lost 9 bases, and 15 bases lay in between. CDR1 is LGHNA and CDR2 is YNFKEQ in the germline V gene. CDR3 length: 16 amino acids. The CDR3 region is CASSQDLTILGSPLHF. The DNA of the CDR3 is TGTGCCAGCAGCCAAGATTTGACAATCTTGGGTTCACCCCTCCACTTT.

This clone was detected a few times. The CDR3 loop reads CASSVGTGGYLKYGYTF. CDR3 bases: TGTGCCAGCAGCGTGGGGACAGGGGGCTATTTAAAATATGGCTACACCTTC. This chain uses TRBV9 with TRBJ1-2; 12 nucleotides match TRBD1. The CDR3 totals 17 residues. The junction had 10 bases not matched to a gene; V was cut back by 2 bases and J by 5 bases. In germline, CDR1 is SGDLS, CDR2 YYNGEE.

The rearrangement joins TRBV5-6 to TRBJ1-6, with TRBD1 matching 8 bases. Germline values: CDR1 SGHDT, CDR2 YYEEEE. This CDR3 region has 14 residues. Trimming cost V 5 bases and J 6 bases; bases outside gene matches: 4. The CDR3 is CASRNRGSNSPLHF. The CDR3 DNA sequence: TGTGCCAGCAGGAACAGGGGGTCTAATTCACCCCTCCACTTT. The full variable domain, its missing parts supplied by reference TRBV5-6 and TRBJ1-6, is DAGVTQSPTHLIKTRGQQVTLRCSPKSGHDTVSWYQQALGQGPQFIFQYYEEEERQRGNFPDRFSGHQFPNYSSELNVNALLLGDSALYLCASRNRGSNSPLHFGNGTRLTVT.

The V gene is TRBV29-1, the J gene TRBJ2-3; TRBD2 matches 7 bases. Germline trimming cut 0 bases from V and 11 bases from J; bases unmatched to any gene: 5. Germline values: CDR1 SQVTM, CDR2 ANQGSEA. This CDR3 is 12 amino acids long. Here the CDR3 reads CSVEDPGGVQYF. The CDR3 nucleotides are TGCAGCGTTGAAGATCCGGGGGGAGTGCAGTATTTT.

This sequence joins TRBV5-1 and TRBJ2-1; possible D gene TRBD1, 6 bases. This CDR3 contains 14 residues. Germline V gives CDR1 SGHRS, CDR2 YFSETQ. The germline V and J ends were trimmed by 0 bases and 7 bases, with 11 bases remaining between them. The CDR3 DNA reads as TGCGCCAGCAGCTTGGTGGCAAGGGGGAATGAGCAGTTCTTC. Translation: CASSLVARGNEQFF. The full variable domain, its missing parts supplied by reference TRBV5-1 and TRBJ2-1, is KAGVTQTPRYLIKTRGQQVTLSCSPISGHRSVSWYQQTPGQGLQFLFEYFSETQRNKGNFPGRFSGRQFSNSRSEMNVSTLELGDSALYLCASSLVARGNEQFFGPGTRLTVL.

This clone has a handful of counts. The CDR3 coding sequence is TGTGCCAGCAGTTACGGGACAGGGGGCTTTGGCTACACCTTC. It encodes CASSYGTGGFGYTF. This chain joins TRBV6-5 and TRBJ1-2; 12 bases agree with TRBD1. Germline V CDR1 and CDR2: MNHEY, SVGAGI. V shed 2 bases and J 7 bases; nucleotides not matched to a gene: 2. The CDR3 runs to 14 residues.

This clone was picked up a small number of times. This chain joins TRBV4-1 and TRBJ1-2, with D maybe TRBD1 (5 bases). The CDR3 sequence is 18 residues long. Germline V gives CDR1 MGHRA, CDR2 YSYEKL. The ends were cut back, 0 bases at V and 8 bases at J, with 25 bases in the middle. CDR3 DNA sequence: TGCGCCAGCAGCCAAGAGGGGGGAATCTCTCTCTCAACCCTAGGCTACACCTTC. It encodes CASSQEGGISLSTLGYTF.

For this clone: Being one base from a much bigger clone, this may be a read error. The sample contains more than one DNA sequence encoding this CDR3. This chain connects TRBV15 to TRBJ1-4; D unresolved. The CDR3 totals 10 residues. Germline values: CDR1 LNHNV, CDR2 YYDKDF (reference sequence). The CDR3 protein is CATSRERLFF. The CDR3 DNA reads as TGTGCCACCAGCAGGGAAAGACTGTTTTTT.

The CDR3 loop reads CASSFAAGQLIYGYTF. As DNA, the CDR3 is TGTGCCAGTAGTTTCGCGGCGGGACAGCTTATCTATGGCTACACCTTC. The chain is built from TRBV19 and TRBJ1-2; 7 positions agree with TRBD1. Germline V gene sequence: CDR1 LNHDA, CDR2 SQIVND (reference sequence). With V trimmed by 5 bases and J by 4 bases, 13 bases remained unmatched. This CDR3 is built from 16 residues. The whole variable domain, filled in from reference TRBV19 and TRBJ1-2, reads DGGITQSPKYLFRKEGQNVTLSCEQNLNHDAMYWYRQDPGQGLRLIYYSQIVNDFQKGDIAEGYSVSREKKESFPLTVTSAQKNPTAFYLCASSFAAGQLIYGYTFGSGTRLTVV.

The J gene is TRBJ2-2, the V gene TRBV5-4, with 12 bases identical to TRBD2. The germline gives CDR1 SGHNT, CDR2 YYREEE (reference sequence). This CDR3 has 18 amino acids. Trimming removed 4 bases from V and 2 bases from J; junction bases left unmatched: 9. For the CDR3, the DNA is TGTGCCAGCAGCCCCGGACTAGCGGGGACTCCTAACACCGGGGAGCTGTTTTTT. Its translation: CASSPGLAGTPNTGELFF.

The chain is built from TRBV15 and TRBJ1-2, with unresolved D. The V and J ends lost 1 base and 6 bases respectively, with 9 bases between them. The CDR3 length is 13 residues. Per germline, CDR1 LNHNV and CDR2 YYDKDF (reference sequence). CDR3 sequence reads: CATSRAAFDGYTF. The CDR3, as DNA: TGTGCCACCAGCAGAGCTGCTTTCGATGGCTACACCTTC.

CDR3 sequence: CASSLEANEKLFF. The CDR3 DNA is TGTGCCAGCAGCTTAGAGGCTAATGAAAAACTGTTTTTT. The chain carries TRBV7-2 and TRBJ1-4; no clear D gene. This CDR3 has 13 residues. Germline loops: CDR1 SGHTA, CDR2 FQGNSA. V was shortened by 1 base and J by 3 bases, with 3 bases between the two germline ends.

This sequence joins TRBV9 and TRBJ2-3; D might be TRBD1 (6 bases). The V gene's germline CDR1 is SGDLS and CDR2 YYNGEE. The CDR3 sequence is 15 residues long. Trimming took 0 bases from V and 2 from J, leaving 10 bases between them. CDR3 sequence (DNA): TGTGCCAGCAGCGTAGATGGGGACACCACAGATACGCAGTATTTT. Translation gives CASSVDGDTTDTQYF.

The chain has TRBV19 and TRBJ1-2, with no clear D. The CDR3 contains 16 residues. V was cut by 6 bases and J by 2 bases, with 19 bases left in between. Germline V CDR1 and CDR2: LNHDA, SQIVND (reference sequence). CDR3 residues: CASRNLEHSANYGYTF. For the CDR3, the DNA is TGTGCCAGTAGGAACCTCGAGCATTCTGCGAACTATGGCTACACCTTC.

The rearrangement uses TRBV6-5 and TRBJ1-5; the match to TRBD1 covers 9 bases. Germline V gene sequence: CDR1 MNHEY, CDR2 SVGAGI. Trimming removed 7 bases from V and 5 bases from J; junction bases left unmatched: 6. CDR3 size: 14 residues. The CDR3 region is CASKGQGAYQPQHF. CDR3 DNA sequence: TGTGCCAGCAAGGGACAGGGAGCATATCAGCCCCAGCATTTT.